The clone carrying this T cell receptor beta chain was found many times. Its antigen is currently unknown. The germline V gene encodes CDR1 SQVTM and CDR2 ANQGSEA. J lost 2 bases, V lost 4 bases, and 8 bases had no gene match. This CDR3 spans 14 amino acids. The data belong to a study of regulatory T cells in long-lasting Graves disease. In building TCR beta libraries, iRepertoire HTBI primers were used together with Arm-PCR of CDR3 regions. A single record per CDR3 protein comes from TCRdb applying MiXCR to the multiplex PCR reads. This table has approximately 540,000 distinct CDR3 sequences, approximately 12% appearing once. The sample's time point: newly diagnosed GD, antithyroid drugs for less than 3 months. Scientists built the TCR library using RNA that was extracted from PBMCs. Notes on the study in general: Favored gene segments in persistent disease were TRBV28, TRBJ1-2 and TRBJ2-5.

These data also featured in a second study, about T cells in Graves' hyperthyroidism and ophthalmopathy. From that paper: Hyperthyroidism was newly diagnosed in patients aged 18 to 65 (duration under 2 months).

Sequenced here: peripheral blood mononuclear cells (PBMCs), sampled at new diagnosis, from a patient treated with antithyroid drugs. The receptor was isolated from a woman in her 30s with Graves disease. This rearrangement joins TRBV29-1 to TRBJ2-7, with TRBD2 identical over 7 bases. CDR3 coding DNA: TGCAGCGTTGGTAGGGCTAGCGGACCCTACGAGCAGTACTTC. It yields the protein CSVGRASGPYEQYF.